This T cell receptor beta chain was sequenced in a study of cytomegalovirus exposure and HLA in healthy donors. The overall study: One earlier analysis, a look at roughly 170 million T cells, found 100 million to 130 million unique TCR beta sequences.

As for this clone: What it binds is unknown. At one end, the junction sequence differs from germline, possibly due to a read error.

Primers included in the PCR were 60 Vbeta and 13 Jbeta primers. The method was immunoSEQ multiplex PCR; TCRdb's version includes in-frame clones alone and lacks a portion of them. In the table there are some 130,000 clones, 75% to 80% of which are singletons. Overall study findings and caveats: Through in vitro validation, three CMV-associated chains were shown to be specific for CMV antigens.

The sequence was collected from a man between 25 and 39 years old in good health and CMV-seronegative. Material for sequencing was PBMCs.

The CDR3 protein is CTSSADRAGNTIYF. The CDR3 nucleotides are TGTACCAGCAGTGCGGACAGGGCTGGAAACACCATATATTTT. The chain employs TRBV2 and TRBJ1-3, with 8 bases aligning to TRBD1. Per the germline V gene, CDR1 is SNHLY and CDR2 is FYNNEI. CDR3 size: 14 residues. The full variable domain, its missing parts supplied by reference TRBV2 and TRBJ1-3, is EPEVTQTPSHQVTQMGQEVILRCVPISNHLYFYWYRQILGQKVEFLVSFYNNEISEKSEIFDDQFSVERPDGSNFTLKIRSTKLEDSAMYFCTSSADRAGNTIYFGEGSWLTVV.